Each of the 10 T cell receptor beta chains below was sequenced from the same sample in a study of blood T cell repertoires in COVID-19. Only in-frame clones appear in the TCRdb table, and some are missing; sequencing was by immunoSEQ multiplex PCR. This sample has roughly 200,000 clones; roughly four fifths occur once, and the top ten carry roughly 8.2%. The sequenced sample consisted of peripheral blood. These receptors were obtained from an elderly woman with COVID-19, enrolled during active disease.

This chain connects TRBV9 to TRBJ2-5; 7 bases fit TRBD2. Germline CDR1 reads SGDLS; CDR2 reads YYNGEE. V lost 0 bases and J lost 5; bases outside the gene matches: 7. CDR3 length equals 15 residues. The CDR3, as DNA: TGTGCCAGCAGCGTAGAGGGAGGGCCAGGGGAGACCCAGTACTTC. Translated, it gives CASSVEGGPGETQYF. Full variable domain (remainder filled in from reference TRBV9 and TRBJ2-5): DSGVTQTPKHLITATGQRVTLRCSPRSGDLSVYWYQQSLDQGLQFLIQYYNGEERAKGNILERFSAQQFPDLHSELNLSSLELGDSALYFCASSVEGGPGETQYFGPGTRLLVL.

This clone occurred a few times. The chain combines TRBV11-2 with TRBJ1-2; D not certain. Germline CDR1 is SGHAT and CDR2 is FQNNGV. The length of the CDR3 is 17 residues. The V end lost 3 bases, the J end lost 4 bases, and 21 bases lay between the germline ends. CDR3 DNA: TGTGCCAGCAGCTTGCCCGGGGTAGGCCCCAAGCGCTATGGCTACACCTTC. Residues: CASSLPGVGPKRYGYTF.

The chain combines TRBV2 with TRBJ1-1, with 7 bases matching TRBD1. J lost 1 base, V lost 9 bases, and 8 bases had no gene match. The CDR3 is made up of 14 amino acids. Germline values: CDR1 SNHLY, CDR2 FYNNEI. The CDR3 protein is CASRTGGGNTEAFF. The CDR3 DNA reads as TGTGCCAGTCGGACAGGCGGCGGGAACACTGAAGCTTTCTTT.

A single count supports this clone. The chain employs TRBV4-1 and TRBJ1-1, with D tentatively TRBD1 (5 bases). Germline V gene lookup returns CDR1 MGHRA and CDR2 YSYEKL. The length of the CDR3 is 16 residues. V gave up 3 bases and J gave up 5 bases, with 19 bases separating them. The CDR3, as DNA: TGCGCCAGCAGCCACCTCGCGGGGCAACGTAAGACTGAAGCTTTCTTT. Amino acid sequence: CASSHLAGQRKTEAFF.

The chain recombines TRBV2 with TRBJ1-4; TRBD1 might be the D (5 bases). V shed 1 base and J shed 4 bases, with 7 bases lying between them. The CDR3 extends over 14 amino acids. In germline, CDR1 is SNHLY, CDR2 FYNNEI. Here the CDR3 DNA reads TGTGCCAGCAGTGAAGGGCAGGGTAATGAAAAACTGTTTTTT. Translated: CASSEGQGNEKLFF.

In its sample, this clone was seen a few times. This chain joins TRBV18 and TRBJ2-7; tentatively, D is TRBD2 (5 bases). This CDR3 region has 14 residues. Germline CDR1 reads KGHSH; CDR2 reads LQKENI. Between the trimmed V and J ends, which lost 3 bases and 6 bases, there was a span of 15 bases. The CDR3 reads CASSPDRTPPEQYF. As DNA, the CDR3 is TGTGCCAGCTCACCTGACCGGACTCCCCCCGAGCAGTACTTC.

The chain combines TRBV15 with TRBJ2-1; a weak D match, TRBD2 (6 bases). CDR1 and CDR2 (germline): LNHNV, YYDKDF (reference sequence). V gave up 9 bases and J gave up 10 bases, with 16 bases separating them. The CDR3 is 12 residues long. CDR3 in DNA: TGTGCCACTGGGACTCCAAACGAGGAGCAGTTCTTC. This sequence encodes CATGTPNEEQFF.

The rearrangement links TRBV10-3 to TRBJ2-3; 10 bases line up with TRBD2. V was pared by 10 bases and J by 6 bases, with 10 bases of the junction left unmatched. The CDR3 totals 14 residues. Germline assignment: CDR1 ENHRY and CDR2 SYGVKD. The CDR3 DNA reads TGTGCCACTTTGAGCGGGGGGGCAGGGGATACGCAGTATTTT. This translates into CATLSGGAGDTQYF.

V is TRBV7-8 and J is TRBJ2-7, with a weak D call TRBD2 (5 bases). CDR1 is SGHVS, CDR2 FQNEAQ, per germline. V lost 4 bases and J 0 bases, leaving 16 bases between the germline ends. The CDR3 sequence is 16 residues long. CDR3 DNA: TGTGCCAGCAGCTCGAGGGCTTCGGGAAGCTCCTACGAGCAGTACTTC. Its translation: CASSSRASGSSYEQYF. The full variable domain, with the rest looked up from reference TRBV7-8 and TRBJ2-7, is GAGVSQSPRYKVAKRGQDVALRCDPISGHVSLFWYQQALGQGPEFLTYFQNEAQLDKSGLPSDRFFAERPEGSVSTLKIQRTQQEDSAVYLCASSSRASGSSYEQYFGPGTRLTVT.

This clone was detected once. The rearrangement joins TRBV10-2 to TRBJ1-1; D remains unclear. CDR1 and CDR2 (germline): WSHSY, SAAADI. With 6 bases removed from V and 5 bases from J, the gap between germline ends came to 19 bases. The CDR3 covers 15 residues. CDR3 region: CASRGRDFDGTEAFF. The CDR3 DNA is TGCGCCAGCAGGGGCAGAGATTTCGATGGGACTGAAGCTTTCTTT.